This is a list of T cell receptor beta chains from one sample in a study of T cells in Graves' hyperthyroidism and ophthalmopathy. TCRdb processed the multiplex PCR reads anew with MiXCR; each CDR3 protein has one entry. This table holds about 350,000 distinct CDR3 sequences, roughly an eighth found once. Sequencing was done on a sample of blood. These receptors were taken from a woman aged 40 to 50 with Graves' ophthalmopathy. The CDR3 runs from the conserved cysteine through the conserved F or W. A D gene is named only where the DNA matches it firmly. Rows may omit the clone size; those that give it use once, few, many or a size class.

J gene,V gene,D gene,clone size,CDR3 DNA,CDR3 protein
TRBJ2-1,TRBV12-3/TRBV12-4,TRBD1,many,TGTGCCAGCAGTCGCCGGACAGGCTCTTCGGGTGAGCAGTTCTTC,CASSRRTGSSGEQFF
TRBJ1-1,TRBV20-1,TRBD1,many,TGCAGTGCTTCAGGGGGGGCGAACACTGAAGCTTTCTTT,CSASGGANTEAFF
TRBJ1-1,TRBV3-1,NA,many,TGTGCCAGCAGCCAAGGGAGGGGGGGAAACACTGAAGCTTTCTTT,CASSQGRGGNTEAFF
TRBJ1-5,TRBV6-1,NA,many,TGTGCCAGCATGCCCTTTGGCAATCAGCCCCAGCATTTT,CASMPFGNQPQHF
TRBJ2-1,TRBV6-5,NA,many,TGTGCCAGCAGTTACTATACAGCAAACAATGAGCAGTTCTTC,CASSYYTANNEQFF
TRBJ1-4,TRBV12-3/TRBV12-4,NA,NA,TGTGCCAGCAGTTTAGACAGAATTAAACTGTTTTTT,CASSLDRIKLFF
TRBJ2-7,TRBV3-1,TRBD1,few,TGTGCCAGCAGCCAAGTAGCTTGGGGACAGGCCTACGAGCAGTACTTC,CASSQVAWGQAYEQYF
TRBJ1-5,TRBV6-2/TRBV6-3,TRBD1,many,TGTGCCAGCAGTCCAAATTCTCCGGGACAGGGACAGCCCCAGCATTTT,CASSPNSPGQGQPQHF
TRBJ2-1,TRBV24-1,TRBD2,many,TGTGCCACCAGTGATCCGACTAGCGGGAGACTTTACAATGAGCAGTTCTTC,CATSDPTSGRLYNEQFF
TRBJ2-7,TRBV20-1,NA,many,TGCAGTGCTAGAGATCAGGGGTACGAGCAGTACTTC,CSARDQGYEQYF